This T cell receptor (beta chain) was documented in a study of blood T cell repertoires in COVID-19. Generated by immunoSEQ multiplex PCR, the TCRdb table keeps only in-frame clones and is missing some. The sample consists of around 190,000 clones, more than 75% of them appearing once. Germline CDR1 ENHRY, CDR2 SYGVKD. V was clipped by 7 bases and J by 6 bases, with 13 bases between them. The CDR3 loop spans 12 amino acids. The TCR originated in a human donor in a cohort sampled during active COVID-19. Material: peripheral blood. This chain links TRBV10-3 with TRBJ2-7; D might be TRBD2 (5 bases). CDR3 loop: CAINHDGGEQYF. CDR3 DNA: TGTGCCATCAACCACGATGGAGGCGAGCAGTACTTC.